This T cell receptor (beta chain) was recovered during a study of OX40 agonist ivuxolimab in advanced cancers. Broadly, across the study: Ivuxolimab was a fully human IgG2 agonistic monoclonal antibody targeting the costimulatory receptor OX40 (CD134). Intravenous ivuxolimab was administered to patients every 2 weeks at six dose levels: 0.01, 0.1, 0.3, 1.5, 3 and 10 mg/kg. Of the roughly 52 dose-escalation patients, hepatocellular carcinoma was present in around 20, melanoma in some 15, renal cell carcinoma in 9 and head and neck cancer in 9. In the dose-escalation cohort, approximately 80% of patients were male, and the mean age was 60 years with a range of about 20 to 79. Prior anti-PD-1, anti-PD-L1 or anti-CTLA-4 therapy was permitted, and 40% of dose-escalation patients had received checkpoint inhibitors. Three dose-escalation patients achieved partial responses, one with hepatocellular carcinoma and two with cutaneous melanoma. Peripheral TCRbeta sequencing was intended to test whether TCR sequence diversity was altered and clonal T-cell expansion was caused by ivuxolimab. The paper describes the monotherapy dose-escalation part (N = 52 patients) of the phase I trial of ivuxolimab.

Trimming costs V 8 bases and J 1 base, and their ends lie 8 bases apart. CDR1 and CDR2 are read off the germline V gene as SGHAT and FQNNGV. The CDR3 has 12 amino acids, counting the end cysteine and phenylalanine. Only CDR3 DNA remains: 36 bases, in frame from the first base. The study at large found these results: After ivuxolimab, expanded clones were on average more numerous among CD8+ T cells than among CD4+ T cells. In partial responders in the 0.1-3.0 mg/kg groups, normalized peripheral clonal expansion was found to be among the lowest, especially among CD8+ T cells. At doses from 0.1 to 3.0 mg/kg, clonal expansion was seen in both CD4+ and CD8+ blood T cells between baseline and week 6. Low levels of normalized T-cell clonal expansion were also seen in some patients who did not respond. Antigen specificity was not determined for the clonally expanded peripheral T cells.

To sequence the TCRbeta CDR3 region, genomic DNA was isolated from the sorted cells. The immunoSEQ Assay was used to sequence the TCRbeta CDR3 regions. Held by TCRdb, this immuneACCESS table contains in-frame sequences only and omits some clones. Under half of the omission traces to an unresolved V gene where checked; the cause of the rest is unknown. The sample data list approximately 46,000 clones, and around 86% of these were observed just once. The biggest ten clones account for 11% of the sample. The trial excluded patients who had a history of autoimmune disease or who were on systemic immunosuppression. Peripheral blood for TCR sequencing was drawn from every dose cohort at baseline, at cycle 4 day 1 and at cycle 7 day 1. The samples were drawn from a first-in-human, open-label, multicenter phase I dose-escalation trial of ivuxolimab. Adults with locally advanced or metastatic head and neck squamous cell, hepatocellular, melanoma or renal cell carcinoma were enrolled in the trial. Before TCR sequencing, CD4+ and CD8+ T cells were separately sorted from peripheral blood.

This clone has a single count. Its antigen target is currently unknown. No base qualities exist here, and no much larger clone lies one base off it. The sequence derives from an adult with an advanced solid tumor such as melanoma, head and neck, liver or kidney cancer. This specimen consisted of CD4+ or CD8+ T cells sorted from blood, obtained in a trial of the OX40 agonist ivuxolimab. Recombination joined TRBV11-2 with TRBJ1-1; there is no confident call for the D gene. The CDR3 corresponds to CASRWGNTEAFF. Read as DNA, the sequence is TGTGCCAGCCGGTGGGGGAACACTGAAGCTTTCTTT.